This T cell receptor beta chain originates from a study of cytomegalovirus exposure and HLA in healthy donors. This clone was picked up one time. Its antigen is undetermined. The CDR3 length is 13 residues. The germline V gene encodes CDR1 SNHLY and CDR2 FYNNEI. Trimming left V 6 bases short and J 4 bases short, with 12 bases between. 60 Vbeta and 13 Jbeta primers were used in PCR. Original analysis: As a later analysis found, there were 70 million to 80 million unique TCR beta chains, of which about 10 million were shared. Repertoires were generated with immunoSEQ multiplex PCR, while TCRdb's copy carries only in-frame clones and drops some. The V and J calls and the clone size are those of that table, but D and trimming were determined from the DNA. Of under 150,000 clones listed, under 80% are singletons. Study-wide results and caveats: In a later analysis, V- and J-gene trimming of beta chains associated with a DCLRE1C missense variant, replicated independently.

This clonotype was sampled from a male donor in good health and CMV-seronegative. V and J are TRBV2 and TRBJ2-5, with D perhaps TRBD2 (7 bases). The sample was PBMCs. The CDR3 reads CASRGGRAETQYF. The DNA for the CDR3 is TGTGCCAGCAGGGGGGGGCGTGCAGAGACCCAGTACTTC.